This TCR beta chain was sequenced in a study of human T cells and chemical hapten exposure. For the study at large: Epicutaneous patch tests delivered 0.01% DPC to the upper back, with evaluation at 6 days.

What the library attached to individual cDNA molecules were unique molecular identifiers. MiXCR, run by TCRdb on the RACE reads, gives a single entry per CDR3 protein. Of 65,000 to 70,000 distinct CDR3 sequences listed, 9.5% to 13% were seen once; the top ten hold roughly 5.2%. This clonotype has only a few counts. V gave up 8 bases and J gave up 4 bases, with 17 bases separating them. Germline V lookup: CDR1 SQVTM, CDR2 ANQGSEA. The CDR3 spans 14 residues. Regarding time point: pre-sensitization, week 0. The treatment denotes: therapeutic diphenylcyclopropenone sensitization with weekly scalp DPC. This rearrangement joins TRBV29-1 to TRBJ1-4, with D maybe TRBD1 (5 bases). The receptor comes from a woman aged 50 to 60 with alopecia areata. Some clones in this sample may be carry-over from other donors' samples. The source was whole blood, collected in connection with sensitization to the hapten diphenylcyclopropenone (DPC). CDR3 DNA sequence: TGCAGCCCTTATTGGGACCGTTGTAATGAAAAACTGTTTTTT. It encodes CSPYWDRCNEKLFF.